The 9 T cell receptor beta chains reported below all come from one sample, sequenced in a study of cytomegalovirus exposure and HLA in healthy donors. 13 Jbeta primers and 60 Vbeta primers were used for the PCR. Produced via immunoSEQ multiplex PCR; TCRdb's table is partial and in-frame only. The sample has tens of thousands of clones, around 76% seen once. The sample comprised PBMCs. Receptors originate from a male donor in good health and CMV-seropositive.

The rearrangement joins TRBV2 to TRBJ1-4; TRBD1 aligns across 8 bases. Trimming cost V 6 bases and J 2 bases; bases outside gene matches: 5. The germline CDR1 and CDR2 sequences are SNHLY and FYNNEI. CDR3 length: 15 amino acids. This chain's CDR3 is CASRDQGATNEKLFF. CDR3 in DNA: TGTGCCAGCAGAGACCAGGGGGCTACTAATGAAAAACTGTTTTTT.

This rearrangement joins TRBV30 to TRBJ2-2; 10 bases are shared with TRBD2. The J segment lost 3 bases and the V segment lost 5 bases, leaving 6 bases of the junction unmatched. The CDR3 contains 15 residues. CDR1 and CDR2 (germline): GTSNPN, SVGIG (reference sequence). The CDR3 loop is CAWAQLAGHTGELFF. The CDR3 DNA follows: TGTGCCTGGGCCCAACTAGCGGGACACACCGGGGAGCTGTTTTTT. Full variable domain (remainder filled in from reference TRBV30 and TRBJ2-2): SQTIHQWPATLVQPVGSPLSLECTVEGTSNPNLYWYRQAAGRGLQLLFYSVGIGQISSEVPQNLSASRPQDRQFILSSKKLLLSDSGFYLCAWAQLAGHTGELFFGEGSRLTVL.

This clone has more than one count but fewer than ten. The chain links TRBV18 to TRBJ1-1; D might be TRBD1 (6 bases). This CDR3 contains 13 residues. Trimming stripped 4 bases from V and 1 base from J, with 7 bases between. Looked up from germline, CDR1 is KGHSH and CDR2 is LQKENI. CDR3 coding DNA: TGTGCCAGCTCACTGGACAGGAACACTGAAGCTTTCTTT. It translates to CASSLDRNTEAFF.

The rearrangement joins TRBV28 to TRBJ1-5, with D perhaps matching TRBD1 (5 bases). Deletions cut 6 bases from V and 2 bases from J, with 14 bases between. The CDR3 spans 15 residues. CDR1 is MDHEN, CDR2 SYDVKM, per germline. The CDR3 DNA sequence: TGTGCCAGCAGGTGGGGGGGAAGAGGCAATCAGCCCCAGCATTTT. Its translation: CASRWGGRGNQPQHF.

There are a few counts of this clone. The V and J genes are TRBV28 and TRBJ2-7; the match to TRBD2 covers 9 bases. J was trimmed by 4 bases and V by 2 bases; bases with no gene match: 9. The CDR3 covers 16 residues. Germline loops: CDR1 MDHEN, CDR2 SYDVKM. DNA for the CDR3: TGTGCCAGCAGTTTAGAATGGCTAGCGGGGACTTACGAGCAGTACTTC. Its translation: CASSLEWLAGTYEQYF.

This clone appeared a few times. The V and J genes are TRBV7-9 and TRBJ2-7, with 8 bases identical to TRBD2. Germline CDR1 and CDR2: SEHNR and FQNEAQ (reference sequence). There are 15 residues in the CDR3. Trimming took 6 bases from V and 6 from J; bases not matched to a gene: 13. The CDR3 DNA reads TGTGCCAGCAGGCCCTATGTAGCGGGGAAATTCGAGCAGTACTTC. The encoded protein is CASRPYVAGKFEQYF. The whole variable domain, filled in from reference TRBV7-9 and TRBJ2-7, reads DTGVSQNPRHKITKRGQNVTFRCDPISEHNRLYWYRQTLGQGPEFLTYFQNEAQLEKSRLLSDRFSAERPKGSFSTLEIQRTEQGDSAMYLCASRPYVAGKFEQYFGPGTRLTVT.

The chain links TRBV19 to TRBJ2-5; D perhaps matches TRBD1 (6 bases). The J call may be mistaken, given a closer DNA end match to TRBJ2-7. CDR3 length equals 14 residues. Looked up from germline, CDR1 is LNHDA and CDR2 is SQIVND (reference sequence). As DNA, the CDR3 is TGTGCCAGTAGTATTTCATGGACAGCCTACGAGCAGTACTTC. Its translation: CASSISWTAYEQYF.

This chain connects TRBV5-6 to TRBJ1-5; no definite D call. The germline V gene encodes CDR1 SGHDT and CDR2 YYEEEE. V was shortened by 1 base and J by 8 bases, with 16 bases between the two germline ends. The CDR3 is made up of 15 amino acids. The chain's CDR3 is CASSLQGRRGEPQHF. The CDR3 coding sequence is TGTGCCAGCAGCTTGCAAGGGAGACGTGGGGAGCCCCAGCATTTT. The whole variable domain, filled in from reference TRBV5-6 and TRBJ1-5, reads DAGVTQSPTHLIKTRGQQVTLRCSPKSGHDTVSWYQQALGQGPQFIFQYYEEEERQRGNFPDRFSGHQFPNYSSELNVNALLLGDSALYLCASSLQGRRGEPQHFGDGTRLSIL.

The chain has TRBV30 and TRBJ2-2, with 10 bases fitting TRBD1. The CDR3 has 13 residues. The trim removed 4 bases at V and 7 bases at J, leaving 3 bases unmatched. Germline values: CDR1 GTSNPN, CDR2 SVGIG (reference sequence). As DNA, the CDR3 is TGTGCCTGGAAGACAGGGGGCATCGGGGAGCTGTTTTTT. Translating gives CAWKTGGIGELFF.